The entry below gives a single T cell receptor beta chain sequence along with its context. Its antigen is undetermined. At the DNA level, this CDR3 is encoded by other sequences in the same sample as well. Naive-designated CD8 cells lacked CD45RO, were positively enriched for CCR7, and omitted terminally differentiated effector memory CD45RA+ cells. The deep-level immunoSEQ assay was used. Replicate PCRs run on sorted subsets employed around 200 ng DNA, tens of thousands of T cell genomes. Clones were sequenced by immunoSEQ multiplex PCR, and TCRdb holds only the in-frame ones, with some missing. The sample consists of 2 million or so clones, about 95% of them appearing once. The sample belongs to a study of shared clonotypes between healthy human individuals. Study information: Three plates each covered CD4 naive and memory; CD8 naive two, CD8 memory one.

Germline CDR1 is MNHNS and CDR2 is SASEGT. The CDR3 length is 14 residues. After removal of 1 base from V and 3 bases from J, the junction contained 3 bases not matched to a gene. Overall study findings and caveats: In having few donors, the study represented limited genetic and exposure-history diversity.

This TCR came from a man younger than 35 in good health. This chain uses TRBV6-1 with TRBJ2-7; 7 bases are shared with TRBD1. The sequenced sample was naive CD8+ T cells sorted from blood. Written as DNA, the CDR3 is TGTGCCAGCAGTGAAGTCGGGACAGTCTACGAGCAGTACTTC. It yields the protein CASSEVGTVYEQYF.